These 24 T cell receptor beta chains originate from one sample sequenced in a study of control samples from healthy donors and cancer patients. Using immunoSEQ multiplex PCR, the repertoire was profiled, and TCRdb retains in-frame clones only, with some absent. This table holds 150,000 to 200,000 clones, 92% found once. Material for sequencing was blood. These receptor sequences come from a woman aged 30 to 39 in good health.

The chain uses TRBV13 and TRBJ2-7; D remains unclear. CDR1 and CDR2 (germline): PRHDT, FYEKMQ (reference sequence). The V and J ends lost 5 bases and 0 bases respectively, with 14 bases between them. This CDR3 has 15 residues. In nucleotides, the CDR3 is TGTGCCAGCAGCCGTCCCCAAACACACTCCTACGAGCAGTACTTC. Encoded protein: CASSRPQTHSYEQYF.

V is TRBV4-3 and J is TRBJ2-4, with D unresolved. Germline V gene lookup returns CDR1 LGHNA and CDR2 YSLEER. The CDR3 is 16 residues long. Trimming removed 1 base at V and 0 bases at J, with 10 bases between. CDR3 nucleotides: TGCGCCAGCAGCCAAGGAATGATATTAGCCAAAAACATTCAGTACTTC. It yields the protein CASSQGMILAKNIQYF.

The genes are TRBV6-1 and TRBJ2-6; TRBD1 agrees at 7 bases. Per germline, CDR1 MNHNS and CDR2 SASEGT. The CDR3 is made up of 16 amino acids. V dropped 2 bases and J dropped 3; count of bases not matched to a gene: 4. The CDR3 sequence: CASSETDRVGANVLTF. The CDR3 DNA reads TGTGCCAGCAGTGAAACCGACAGGGTTGGGGCCAACGTCCTGACTTTC.

This clone appeared a single time. The chain couples TRBV19 to TRBJ2-5; D gene uncertain. Germline V gene lookup returns CDR1 LNHDA and CDR2 SQIVND (reference sequence). The V and J ends lost 6 bases and 3 bases respectively, with 17 bases between them. CDR3 length equals 15 residues. The CDR3 DNA follows: TGTGCCAGTAGCCCTCTTCGTGTCGGAAAAGAGACCCAGTACTTC. This gives the protein CASSPLRVGKETQYF. Full variable domain (missing parts from reference TRBV19 and TRBJ2-5): DGGITQSPKYLFRKEGQNVTLSCEQNLNHDAMYWYRQDPGQGLRLIYYSQIVNDFQKGDIAEGYSVSREKKESFPLTVTSAQKNPTAFYLCASSPLRVGKETQYFGPGTRLLVL.

This clone has a count of ten or more. V and J are TRBV30 and TRBJ1-5; D gene uncertain. Trimming took 1 base from V and 1 from J, leaving 5 bases between them. This CDR3 comprises 13 residues. In germline, CDR1 is GTSNPN, CDR2 SVGIG (reference sequence). In DNA form, the CDR3 reads TGTGCCTGGAGTGGCAAAAGCAATCAGCCCCAGCATTTT. Protein product: CAWSGKSNQPQHF.

This clone was picked up a small number of times. The rearrangement uses TRBV6-1 and TRBJ2-3, with D perhaps matching TRBD1 (5 bases). This CDR3 is 17 amino acids long. The germline gives CDR1 MNHNS, CDR2 SASEGT. Trimming stripped 2 bases from V and 0 bases from J, with 15 bases between. This chain's CDR3 is CASSEFNAGSSTDTQYF. CDR3 coding DNA: TGTGCCAGCAGTGAATTCAATGCAGGGTCTAGCACAGATACGCAGTATTTT.

In its sample, this clone was seen once. This sample includes further DNA sequences coding for the same CDR3. The chain combines TRBV6-4 with TRBJ1-5; no reliable D call. Germline CDR1 reads MRHNA; CDR2 reads SNTAGT. This CDR3 is 13 amino acids long. The V end was cut by 4 bases, the J end by 2 bases, with 6 bases between. In nucleotides, the CDR3 is TGTGCCAGCAGTGCTACAGGCAATCAGCCCCAGCATTTT. This codes for CASSATGNQPQHF.

The CDR3 sequence: CATSIGLAGPRADTQYF. CDR3 coding DNA: TGTGCCACCAGCATAGGACTAGCGGGGCCCCGGGCAGATACGCAGTATTTT. The V and J genes are TRBV15 and TRBJ2-3, with 12 bases matching TRBD2. J gave up 4 bases and V 4 bases, and 9 bases lay outside the gene matches. The CDR3 is made up of 17 amino acids. The germline V gene encodes CDR1 LNHNV and CDR2 YYDKDF (reference sequence).

This clone was recorded once. V usage is TRBV11-2 and J usage is TRBJ1-1; D is undetermined. Germline V gene sequence: CDR1 SGHAT, CDR2 FQNNGV. Trimming pared 1 base from V and 5 bases from J, leaving 14 bases between. The CDR3 is made up of 15 amino acids. The chain's CDR3 is CASSLAASEVTEAFF. The CDR3 DNA sequence: TGTGCCAGCAGCTTAGCTGCCTCGGAGGTAACTGAAGCTTTCTTT.

The chain has TRBV5-5 and TRBJ2-7, with 7 bases aligning to TRBD1. In germline, CDR1 is SGHKS, CDR2 YYEKEE (reference sequence). This CDR3 is 15 amino acids long. V dropped 4 bases and J dropped 3; count of bases not matched to a gene: 10. CDR3: CASSPEDRLGYEQYF. In DNA form, the CDR3 reads TGTGCCAGCAGCCCGGAGGACAGGTTAGGCTACGAGCAGTACTTC.

The chain is built from TRBV15 and TRBJ2-1; either TRBD1 or TRBD2 may fit D (5 bases each). CDR1 LNHNV and CDR2 YYDKDF come from the germline V gene (reference sequence). Trimming left V 5 bases short and J 10 bases short, with 18 bases between. The CDR3 is made up of 14 amino acids. This CDR3 reads CATSPGTDRREQFF. Written as DNA, the CDR3 is TGTGCCACCAGCCCCGGGACCGATAGGAGGGAGCAGTTCTTC. Full variable domain (outside the CDR3, taken from reference TRBV15 and TRBJ2-1): DAMVIQNPRYQVTQFGKPVTLSCSQTLNHNVMYWYQQKSSQAPKLLFHYYDKDFNNEADTPDNFQSRRPNTSFCFLDIRSPGLGDTAMYLCATSPGTDRREQFFGPGTRLTVL.

This sequence joins TRBV6-5 and TRBJ2-7, with 8 nucleotides matching TRBD1. The V gene's germline CDR1 is MNHEY and CDR2 SVGAGI. CDR3 length: 13 residues. Losses at the gene ends were 5 bases for V and 3 bases for J; bases not matched to a gene: 3. The DNA of the CDR3 is TGTGCCAGCAGTCCCGACAGGGGCTACGAGCAGTACTTC. As protein: CASSPDRGYEQYF.

CDR3 region: CASSYSGRRDYEQYF. The CDR3 DNA reads TGTGCCAGCAGTTACTCGGGGAGACGGGACTACGAGCAGTACTTC. The rearrangement joins TRBV6-2 or TRBV6-3 to TRBJ2-7; maybe TRBD2 (5 bases). V lost 0 bases and J lost 3, with 12 bases in between. The V gene's germline CDR1 is MNHEY and CDR2 SVGEGT. The CDR3 totals 15 residues.

V and J are TRBV6-5 and TRBJ2-6; no reliable D call. Trimming removed 8 bases from V and 1 base from J, with 12 bases in between. CDR1 MNHEY and CDR2 SVGAGI come from the germline V gene. CDR3 length: 15 residues. The CDR3 region has the DNA TGTGCCAGCTCCACACGATCGTCTGGGGCCAACGTCCTGACTTTC. As protein: CASSTRSSGANVLTF.

This rearrangement joins TRBV28 to TRBJ1-4, with TRBD1 as a possible D gene (6 bases). This CDR3 region has 13 residues. Per germline, CDR1 MDHEN and CDR2 SYDVKM. Deletions cut 8 bases from V and 5 bases from J, with 12 bases between. The CDR3 loop reads CASADSLNEKLFF. The CDR3 region has the DNA TGTGCCAGCGCGGACAGTCTAAATGAAAAACTGTTTTTT.

This sequence joins TRBV15 and TRBJ1-1; D may be TRBD1 (6 bases). Germline CDR1 LNHNV, CDR2 YYDKDF (reference sequence). The CDR3 totals 14 residues. The germline V and J ends were trimmed by 3 bases and 6 bases, with 14 bases remaining between them. CDR3 sequence (DNA): TGTGCCACCAGCAGGACCGAGGGGGGATCTGAAGCTTTCTTT. Protein: CATSRTEGGSEAFF.

The rearrangement uses TRBV5-1 and TRBJ1-1; possible D gene TRBD1, 6 bases. Trimming cost V 3 bases and J 3 bases, with 9 bases left between them. The CDR3 contains 13 residues. Germline-derived CDR1 and CDR2 are SGHRS and YFSETQ. The CDR3: CASSSTGYTEAFF. CDR3 nucleotides: TGCGCCAGCAGCTCCACAGGGTACACTGAAGCTTTCTTT.

V and J are TRBV27 and TRBJ2-1; D gene unclear. This CDR3 spans 17 amino acids. Deletions cut 2 bases from V and 1 base from J, with 15 bases between. CDR1 and CDR2 from the germline V gene are MNHEY and SMNVEV (reference sequence). For the CDR3, the DNA is TGTGCCAGCAGTTTAGAAAGTTATAGCCCTTCCTACAATGAGCAGTTCTTC. Translating it yields CASSLESYSPSYNEQFF.

CDR3 region: CASREGKVLGEQYF. The CDR3 region has the DNA TGTGCCAGCAGAGAGGGGAAGGTCTTGGGTGAGCAGTACTTC. This rearrangement joins TRBV2 to TRBJ2-7; perhaps D is TRBD1 or TRBD2 (5 bases each). V was trimmed by 6 bases and J by 7 bases, leaving 19 bases between them. Germline V CDR1 and CDR2: SNHLY, FYNNEI. The CDR3 runs 14 residues.

The CDR3 DNA reads TGTGCCAGCAGCTGGGACGGAGAAAAACTGTTTTTT. It codes for CASSWDGEKLFF. The rearrangement joins TRBV7-6 to TRBJ1-4; perhaps TRBD1 as D (5 bases). The germline V and J ends were trimmed by 4 bases and 8 bases, with 8 bases remaining between them. This CDR3 is 12 amino acids long. Germline V gene data show CDR1 as SGHVS and CDR2 as FNYEAQ.

The chain links TRBV19 to TRBJ2-1, with D perhaps being TRBD1 or TRBD2 (5 bases each). The germline CDR1 and CDR2 sequences are LNHDA and SQIVND (reference sequence). V was shortened by 3 bases and J by 4 bases, with 13 bases between the two germline ends. The CDR3 is made up of 15 amino acids. Here the CDR3 reads CASSMSHGGYNEQFF. The CDR3, as DNA: TGTGCCAGTAGTATGAGTCATGGGGGATACAATGAGCAGTTCTTC.

The chain joins TRBV15 to TRBJ2-7; D gene ambiguous. CDR1 and CDR2 (germline): LNHNV, YYDKDF (reference sequence). Trimming cost V 1 base and J 1 base, with 11 bases left between them. The CDR3 is made up of 15 amino acids. The CDR3 region is CATSRGGQVSYEQYF. In nucleotides, the CDR3 is TGTGCCACCAGCAGAGGTGGGCAGGTATCCTACGAGCAGTACTTC.

The chain carries TRBV7-6 and TRBJ2-2; TRBD2 matches 8 bases. Germline CDR1 reads SGHVS; CDR2 reads FNYEAQ. This CDR3 spans 13 amino acids. The trim removed 5 bases at V and 6 bases at J, leaving 2 bases unmatched. CDR3 DNA: TGTGCCAGCAGCCGGGAGGGCCCCGGGGAGCTGTTTTTT. It is translated as CASSREGPGELFF.

This chain uses TRBV7-8 with TRBJ2-2, with D perhaps TRBD1 or TRBD2 (6 bases each). Germline-derived CDR1 and CDR2 are SGHVS and FQNEAQ. The CDR3 is made up of 16 amino acids. The germline V and J ends were trimmed by 5 bases and 6 bases, with 19 bases remaining between them. The CDR3 DNA follows: TGTGCCAGCAGCCCTACGGGGGCAGGGTCGGCCGGGGAGCTGTTTTTT. This codes for CASSPTGAGSAGELFF.